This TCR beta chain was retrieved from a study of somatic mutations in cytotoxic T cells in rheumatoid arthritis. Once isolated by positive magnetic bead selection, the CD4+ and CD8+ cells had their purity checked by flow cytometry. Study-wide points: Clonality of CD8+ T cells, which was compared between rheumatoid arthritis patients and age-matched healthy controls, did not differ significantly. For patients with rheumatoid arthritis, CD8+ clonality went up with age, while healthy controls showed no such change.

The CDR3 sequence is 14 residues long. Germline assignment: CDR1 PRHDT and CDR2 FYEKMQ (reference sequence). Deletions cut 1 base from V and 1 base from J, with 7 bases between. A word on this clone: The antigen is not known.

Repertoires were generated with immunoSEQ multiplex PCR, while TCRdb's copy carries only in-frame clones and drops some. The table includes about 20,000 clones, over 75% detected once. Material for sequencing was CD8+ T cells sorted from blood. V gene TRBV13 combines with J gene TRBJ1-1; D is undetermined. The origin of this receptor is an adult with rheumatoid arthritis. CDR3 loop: CASSLEGRNTEAFF. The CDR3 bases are TGTGCCAGCAGCTTAGAAGGGAGGAACACTGAAGCTTTCTTT.